This T cell receptor beta chain was identified in a study of tissue T cells after allogeneic stem cell transplantation. In the case of this clone: Mouse gene names apply. Read sequence stops 1 residue before the CDR3 end, and the germline J gene provides the missing end.

V was pared by 0 bases and J by 3 bases, with 4 bases between. Germline values: CDR1 LGHNA, CDR2 YSYQKL. CDR3 length: 13 amino acids. Clones were sequenced by immunoSEQ multiplex PCR, and TCRdb holds only the in-frame ones, with some missing. The table includes tens of thousands of clones, over 55% detected once. This sequence was found in a female BALB/c mouse in good health. The mouse strain carries the MHC haplotype H2-d. The V gene is TRBV2, the J gene TRBJ2-3; D is unresolved. Material: spleen. CDR3 region: CASSQDRAETLYF. The part of the CDR3 DNA that was read is TGTGCCAGCAGCCAAGACCGGGCAGAAACGCTGTAT.